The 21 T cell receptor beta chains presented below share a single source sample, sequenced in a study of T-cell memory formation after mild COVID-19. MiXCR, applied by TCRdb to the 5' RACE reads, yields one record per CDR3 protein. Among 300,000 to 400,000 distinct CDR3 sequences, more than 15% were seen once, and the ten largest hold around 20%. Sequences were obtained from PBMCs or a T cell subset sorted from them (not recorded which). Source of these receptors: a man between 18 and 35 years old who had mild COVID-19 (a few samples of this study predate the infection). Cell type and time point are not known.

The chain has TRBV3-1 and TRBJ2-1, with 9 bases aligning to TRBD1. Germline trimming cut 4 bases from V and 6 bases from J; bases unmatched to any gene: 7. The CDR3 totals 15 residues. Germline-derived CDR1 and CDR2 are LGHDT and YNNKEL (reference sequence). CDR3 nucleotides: TGTGCCAGCAGCCTGCAGGACAGGGGAAGCAATGAGCAGTTCTTC. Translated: CASSLQDRGSNEQFF.

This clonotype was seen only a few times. CDR3 protein: CATSKTGITDTQYF. CDR3 sequence (DNA): TGTGCCACCAGCAAGACAGGGATCACAGATACGCAGTATTTT. The J gene is TRBJ2-3, the V gene TRBV15; 7 bases match TRBD1. Germline values: CDR1 LNHNV, CDR2 YYDKDF (reference sequence). This CDR3 contains 14 residues. V was clipped by 4 bases and J by 2 bases; unmatched bases: 3.

The CDR3 spells CASSLDRAAHQYF. In nucleotides, the CDR3 is TGTGCCAGCAGTCTCGACAGGGCCGCACATCAGTACTTC. This chain uses TRBV6-2 or TRBV6-3 with TRBJ2-4; TRBD1 matches 7 bases. CDR3 length: 13 amino acids. Trimming at V came to 5 bases and at J to 12 bases, leaving 10 bases not matched to a gene. Germline V gives CDR1 MNHEY, CDR2 SVGEGT.

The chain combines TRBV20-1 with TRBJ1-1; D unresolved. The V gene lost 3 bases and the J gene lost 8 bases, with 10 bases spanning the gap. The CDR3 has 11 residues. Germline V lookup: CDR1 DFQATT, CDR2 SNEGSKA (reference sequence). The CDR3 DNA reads TGCAGTGCTAGGCGCTTAGTGGAAGCTTTCTTT. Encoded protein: CSARRLVEAFF.

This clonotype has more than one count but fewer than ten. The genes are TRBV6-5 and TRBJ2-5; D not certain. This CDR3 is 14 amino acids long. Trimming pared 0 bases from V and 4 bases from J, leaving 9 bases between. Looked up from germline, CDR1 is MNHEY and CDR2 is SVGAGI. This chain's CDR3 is CASSYSRISETQYF. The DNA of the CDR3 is TGTGCCAGCAGTTACTCGAGGATCTCAGAGACCCAGTACTTC.

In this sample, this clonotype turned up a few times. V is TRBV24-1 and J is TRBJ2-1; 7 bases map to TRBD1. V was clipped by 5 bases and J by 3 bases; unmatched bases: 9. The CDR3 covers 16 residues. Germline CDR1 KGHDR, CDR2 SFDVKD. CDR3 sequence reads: CATSVGGESLYNEQFF. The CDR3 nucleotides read TGTGCCACCAGTGTAGGGGGCGAGTCGCTCTACAATGAGCAGTTCTTC.

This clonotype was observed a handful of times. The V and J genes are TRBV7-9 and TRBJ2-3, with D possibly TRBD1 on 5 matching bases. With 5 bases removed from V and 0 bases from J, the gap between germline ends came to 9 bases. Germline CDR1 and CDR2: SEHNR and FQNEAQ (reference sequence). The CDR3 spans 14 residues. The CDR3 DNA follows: TGTGCCAGCAGCGTGAGACAGAGCACAGATACGCAGTATTTT. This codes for CASSVRQSTDTQYF.

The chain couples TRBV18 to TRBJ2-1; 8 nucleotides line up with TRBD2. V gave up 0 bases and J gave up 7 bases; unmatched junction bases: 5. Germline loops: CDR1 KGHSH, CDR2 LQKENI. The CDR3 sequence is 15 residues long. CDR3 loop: CASSPPGLGSNEQFF. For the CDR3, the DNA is TGTGCCAGCTCACCACCGGGACTAGGGTCAAATGAGCAGTTCTTC.

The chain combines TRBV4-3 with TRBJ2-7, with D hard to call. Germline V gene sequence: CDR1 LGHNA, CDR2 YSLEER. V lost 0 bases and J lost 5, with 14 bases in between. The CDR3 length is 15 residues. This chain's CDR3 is CASSQDPSLEDEQYF. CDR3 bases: TGCGCCAGCAGCCAAGATCCCAGCCTCGAGGACGAGCAGTACTTC.

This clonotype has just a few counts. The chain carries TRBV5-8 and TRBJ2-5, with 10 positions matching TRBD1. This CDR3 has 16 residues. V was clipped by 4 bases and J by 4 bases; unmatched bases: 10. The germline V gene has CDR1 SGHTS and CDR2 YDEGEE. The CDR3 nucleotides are TGTGCCAGCAGCCCCGGGGGACAGGGGTTCGTAGAGACCCAGTACTTC. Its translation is CASSPGGQGFVETQYF.

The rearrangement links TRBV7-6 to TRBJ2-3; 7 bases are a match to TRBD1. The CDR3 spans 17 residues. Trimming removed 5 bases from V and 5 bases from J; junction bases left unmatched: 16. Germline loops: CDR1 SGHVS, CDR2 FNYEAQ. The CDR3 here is CASSPHRDSGPGDTQYF. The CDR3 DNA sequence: TGTGCCAGCAGCCCCCACCGGGACAGTGGGCCTGGAGATACGCAGTATTTT.

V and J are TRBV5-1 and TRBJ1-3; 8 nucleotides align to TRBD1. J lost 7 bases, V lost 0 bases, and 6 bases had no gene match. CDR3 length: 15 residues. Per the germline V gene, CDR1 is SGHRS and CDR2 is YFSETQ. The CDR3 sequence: CASSLGRGQTNTIYF. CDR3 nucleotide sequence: TGCGCCAGCAGCTTGGGCAGGGGGCAAACGAACACCATATATTTT.

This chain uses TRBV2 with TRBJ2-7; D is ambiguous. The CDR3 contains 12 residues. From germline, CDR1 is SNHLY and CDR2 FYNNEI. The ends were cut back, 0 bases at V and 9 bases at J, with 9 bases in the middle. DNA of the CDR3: TGTGCCAGCAGTGAAGCAATGCACGGGCAGTACTTC. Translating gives CASSEAMHGQYF.

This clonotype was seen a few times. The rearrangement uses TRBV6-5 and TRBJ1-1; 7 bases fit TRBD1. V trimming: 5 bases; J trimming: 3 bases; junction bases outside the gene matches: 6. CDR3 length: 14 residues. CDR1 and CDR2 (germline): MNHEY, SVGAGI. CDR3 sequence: CASSSTGVDTEAFF. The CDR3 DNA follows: TGTGCCAGCAGTAGCACAGGGGTTGACACTGAAGCTTTCTTT.

The CDR3 sequence is CASSPQGFGSYEQYF. For the CDR3, the DNA is TGTGCCAGCTCACCCCAGGGATTCGGCTCCTACGAGCAGTACTTC. V and J are TRBV18 and TRBJ2-7; perhaps TRBD1 as D (5 bases). Trimming removed 3 bases from V and 0 bases from J, with 12 bases in between. The CDR3 runs to 15 residues. CDR1 is KGHSH, CDR2 LQKENI, per germline.

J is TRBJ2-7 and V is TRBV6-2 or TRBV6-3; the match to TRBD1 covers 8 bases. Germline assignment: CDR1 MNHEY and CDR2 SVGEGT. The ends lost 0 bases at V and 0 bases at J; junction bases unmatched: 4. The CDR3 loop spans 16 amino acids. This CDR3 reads CASSYSGTGLSYEQYF. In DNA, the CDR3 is TGTGCCAGCAGTTACTCGGGGACAGGTCTCTCCTACGAGCAGTACTTC.

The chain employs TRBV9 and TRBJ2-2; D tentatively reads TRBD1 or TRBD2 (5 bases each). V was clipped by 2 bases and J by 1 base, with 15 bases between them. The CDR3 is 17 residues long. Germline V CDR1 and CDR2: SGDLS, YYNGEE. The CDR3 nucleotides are TGTGCCAGCAGCGTCTCTCCTATGGGGGAGAACACCGGGGAGCTGTTTTTT. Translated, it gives CASSVSPMGENTGELFF.

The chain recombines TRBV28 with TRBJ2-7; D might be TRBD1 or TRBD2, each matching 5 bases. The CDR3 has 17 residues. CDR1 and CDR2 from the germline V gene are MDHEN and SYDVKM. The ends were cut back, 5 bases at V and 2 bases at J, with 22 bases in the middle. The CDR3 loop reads CASSPRDQANLPYEQYF. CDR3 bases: TGTGCCAGCAGTCCCCGGGACCAGGCAAACTTACCCTACGAGCAGTACTTC.

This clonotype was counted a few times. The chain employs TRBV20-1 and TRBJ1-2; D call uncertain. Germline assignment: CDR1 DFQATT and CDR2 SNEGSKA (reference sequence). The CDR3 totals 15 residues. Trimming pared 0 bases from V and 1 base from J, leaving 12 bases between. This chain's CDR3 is CSARDRQENNYGYTF. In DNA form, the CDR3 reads TGCAGTGCTAGAGATCGGCAGGAAAATAACTATGGCTACACCTTC.

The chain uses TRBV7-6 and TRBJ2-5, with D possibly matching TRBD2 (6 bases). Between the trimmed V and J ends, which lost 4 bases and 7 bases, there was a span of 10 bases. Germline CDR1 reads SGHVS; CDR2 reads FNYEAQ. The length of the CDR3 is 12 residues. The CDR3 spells CASSSAGGTQYF. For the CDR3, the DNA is TGTGCCAGCAGCTCTGCCGGGGGGACCCAGTACTTC. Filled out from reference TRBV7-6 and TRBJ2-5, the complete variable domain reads GAGVSQSPRYKVTKRGQDVALRCDPISGHVSLYWYRQALGQGPEFLTYFNYEAQQDKSGLPNDRFSAERPEGSISTLTIQRTEQRDSAMYRCASSSAGGTQYFGPGTRLLVL.

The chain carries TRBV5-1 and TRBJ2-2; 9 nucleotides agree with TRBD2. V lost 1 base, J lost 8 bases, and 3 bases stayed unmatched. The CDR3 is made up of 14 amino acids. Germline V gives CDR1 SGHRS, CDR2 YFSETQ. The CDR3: CASSLLAGTGELFF. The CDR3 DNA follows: TGCGCCAGCAGCTTGCTAGCGGGGACTGGGGAGCTGTTTTTT.